This T cell receptor (beta chain) was profiled in a study of vaccination effects on CD4 cells after COVID-19. TCRdb keeps only in-frame clones here, not all; method: immunoSEQ multiplex PCR. In the table there are about 66,000 clones, 70% to 85% of which are singletons. Once cultured for nine to ten days, the cells underwent separation to obtain CD4+ T cells. Germline CDR1 and CDR2: KGHSH and LQKENI. This CDR3 has 15 residues. V lost 4 bases, J lost 1 base, and 5 bases stayed unmatched. Comments on this clone: Antigen: not known.

Sample: CD4+ T cells from PBMCs cultured without peptide, taken before COVID-19 vaccination. This receptor was taken from a human donor who had a prior SARS-CoV-2 infection. J is TRBJ2-7 and V is TRBV18; 9 positions agree with TRBD2. The CDR3: CASSLGLAGSYEQYF. The CDR3 DNA reads as TGTGCCAGCTCACTGGGTCTAGCGGGATCCTACGAGCAGTACTTC.